The entry that follows covers one T cell receptor beta chain sequence. In its sample, this clonotype was seen many times. The antigen it recognizes is unknown. It has no much larger one-base neighbor in the sample; base qualities were not kept. A distance of 6 bases separates the germline ends of V and J, which lose 0 bases and 4 bases respectively. From cysteine to phenylalanine, the CDR3 is 13 amino acids long. Only CDR3 DNA is held: 39 bases, read in frame from base 1. CDR1 LNHNV and CDR2 YYDKDF are derived from the germline V gene (reference sequence). The library was made by 5' RACE. Instrument used: Illumina HiSeq 2500. A second PCR of about 6 to 11 cycles was performed with a sample-barcoded 5' primer and a J-beta primer mix. A unique molecular identifier was introduced onto each TCR beta cDNA molecule by a template-switch 5' adaptor carrying 12 random nucleotides. Each sample yielded at least 2.5 million CDR3-containing paired-end reads. First-strand cDNA was synthesized from all RNA with the Mint cDNA synthesis kit, primed by a TRBC-specific oligonucleotide. Following uracil-DNA glycosylase treatment, a first 18-cycle PCR with universal primers M1SS and BC2_uni_R was performed on all cDNA. The authors' pipeline ran thus. Each sample was normalized by randomly selecting 1 million high-quality reads, each carrying a distinct molecular identifier. Instead of being binned into consensus sequences, reads that shared molecular identifiers were thrown out. MiTCR, with a Q25 quality threshold and the strictest error-elimination algorithm, was used for CDR3 identification, clonotype clustering and error correction. A nonparametric unseen species model with Euler transformation was used to estimate a lower bound on total TCR beta diversity. The public reads were quality trimmed at Q25 with fastp and then assembled into clones with MiXCR by TCRdb, keeping productive beta chains. Entries that share a CDR3 protein sequence are merged under the most common genes and DNA. TCRdb, not the authors, supplied the V and J calls. Counted in this sample were hundreds of thousands of distinct CDR3 sequences; about 51% of them appeared once. 13% of the sample is held by the ten biggest clonotypes.

The data were obtained in a study of blood T cells in healthy people across ages (dated by TCRdb to 2015 to 2017). Turning to the overall study: In model experiments, roughly one uniquely barcoded TCR beta cDNA molecule per two T cells was captured by template switching. Using deep sequencing normalized with unique cDNA molecular identifiers, the study measured how TCR beta repertoire diversity changes with age. The donors were split into four age groups: young (average around 17 years), middle-aged (roughly 42), aged (roughly 68) and long-lived (roughly 86). To avoid experimental bias, donors of different ages were randomly spread across the sequencing lanes. The study analyzed two additional independent replicas of 1 million unique cDNA reads from the same blood draw for two donors, one aged 18 to 30 and one aged 80 or older. What the authors observed across the whole study: Observed TCR beta diversity per million T cells fell roughly linearly with age, and a significant reduction was already apparent by age around 40. Total diversity estimates from one million sequenced T cells were considered lower bounds and underestimates. A strong correlation was found between observed TCR beta diversity and the percentage of naive T cells measured by flow cytometry. Donor CMV infection status was unknown, potentially confounding age-related changes in expanded clonotypes. The long-lived group showed more naive CD4+ T cells, fewer expanded clones and increased TCR diversity than the aged group, suggesting age selection. Since profiling was done on bulk unsorted PBMCs, naive and antigen-experienced compartments could not be conclusively compared.

Donors were roughly 40 systemically healthy Caucasian individuals from Russia aged roughly 6 to 90 years. Ten milliliters of peripheral blood were drawn from each donor into EDTA-treated Vacutainer tubes. PBMCs were isolated by Ficoll-Paque density-gradient centrifugation, with at least 6 million obtained per sample. Trizol reagent was used to extract total RNA from PBMCs, with at least 5.5 micrograms per sample. The percentages of naive CD45RAhigh/CD27high T cells were determined by flow cytometry on a PBMC aliquot from every donor. The chain is assembled from TRBV15 and TRBJ2-5, with the identity of the D gene unclear. This TCR came from an elderly woman in good health. Sequenced: blood. The CDR3 region reads CATSRDVGETQYF. Here is the DNA: TGTGCCACCAGCAGAGATGTTGGAGAGACCCAGTACTTC.